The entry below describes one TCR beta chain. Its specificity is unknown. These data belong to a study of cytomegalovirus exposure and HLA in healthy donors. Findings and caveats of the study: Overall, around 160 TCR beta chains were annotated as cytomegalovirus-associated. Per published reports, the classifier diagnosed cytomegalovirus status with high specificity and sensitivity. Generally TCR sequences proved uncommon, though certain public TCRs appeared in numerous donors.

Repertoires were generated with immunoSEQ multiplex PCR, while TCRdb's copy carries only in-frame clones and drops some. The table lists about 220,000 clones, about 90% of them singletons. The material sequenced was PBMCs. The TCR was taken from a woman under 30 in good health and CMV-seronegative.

The CDR3 is CASSLPSYAGVSDTQYF. As DNA, the CDR3 is TGTGCCAGCAGCCTACCCTCCTACGCGGGAGTGTCAGATACGCAGTATTTT. The chain has TRBV27 and TRBJ2-3; 7 bases agree with TRBD2. Germline CDR1 reads MNHEY; CDR2 reads SMNVEV (reference sequence). The junction had 16 bases not matched to a gene; V was cut back by 6 bases and J by 4 bases. The CDR3 is made up of 17 amino acids.